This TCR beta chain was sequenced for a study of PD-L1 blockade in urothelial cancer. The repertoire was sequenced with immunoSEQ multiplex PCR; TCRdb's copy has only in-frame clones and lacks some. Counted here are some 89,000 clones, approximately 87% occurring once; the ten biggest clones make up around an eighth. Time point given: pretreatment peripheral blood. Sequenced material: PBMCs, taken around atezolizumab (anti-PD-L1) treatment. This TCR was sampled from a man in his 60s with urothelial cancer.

CDR3 sequence: CASRDGTGGRYEQYF. The CDR3 DNA reads as TGCGCCAGCAGGGACGGGACAGGGGGCAGGTACGAGCAGTACTTC. This sequence joins TRBV5-1 and TRBJ2-7; 12 nucleotides agree with TRBD1. V was clipped by 5 bases and J by 4 bases; unmatched bases: 7. Germline V gene lookup returns CDR1 SGHRS and CDR2 YFSETQ. The CDR3 sequence is 15 residues long.